This T cell receptor beta chain was captured in a study of CXCR3-negative and CXCR3-positive naive CD8 T cells (dated by TCRdb to between 2018 and 2021). About the investigation overall: About 135 million TRB reads were obtained in total, roughly 1.5 +/- 0.3 million reads per library. TRBV-TRBJ cluster analysis included naive subsets from a handful of donors and memory cells from 3 donors. The diversity and physicochemical repertoire analyses included 11 donors pooled from two independent experiments. On the study overall, not on this receptor specifically: Repertoire diversity was comparably high in both naive subsets but much lower in memory CD8+ T cells. Within the same donor, TRBV-TRBJ usage looked similar between naive CXCR3-negative and CXCR3-positive cells, but memory cells had distinct patterns. Because surface CD5, which is linked to self-reactivity in mice, was comparable between the naive subsets, TCR interaction strength was also inferred from TRB CDR3 physicochemical properties. Freshly isolated PBMCs were used for most assays because CXCR3 expression went down partially after cryopreservation. Compared with CXCR3-negative naive cells, CXCR3-positive naive cells had TRB CDR3s with higher hydrophobicity (lower Kidera factor 4), lower energy, and higher strength and volume indices.

For every CD8+ T cell subset, 300,000 cells were flow-sorted straight into RLT lysis buffer, and each subset was sorted in triplicate. Naive CD8+ T cells were defined stringently as CD45RO-CCR7+CD27+CD95- to exclude memory contaminants. Peripheral blood mononuclear cells were isolated from buffy coats by standard density gradient centrifugation. Naive CXCR3-negative and CXCR3-positive CD8+ T cells were flow-sorted using a FACSAria III. An RNeasy Mini Kit was used to extract total RNA from the sorted cells. The germline V gene supplies CDR1 MDHEN and CDR2 SYDVKM. From its cysteine to its phenylalanine, the CDR3 spans 13 amino acids. The coding DNA is unavailable. Data came from a NextSeq 550. The Human TCR Profiling Kit (MiLaboratory) was used to make UMI-labeled 5' RACE TRB cDNA libraries. The full amount of extracted RNA was used for cDNA synthesis, and the full amount of resulting cDNA was used for PCR amplification. The libraries were made side by side, with each library going through the same number of PCR cycles. The published analysis was carried out like this. About 54,000 +/- 9,700 unique UMI-labeled TRB cDNA molecules per library were extracted with MIGEC and MiXCR, with at least two reads per UMI required. On average, about 40,000 +/- 10,000 functional in-frame TRB CDR3 nucleotide clonotypes lacking stop codons were found per library. After each sample was downsampled to 5000 UMI-labeled TRB molecules, VDJtools was used to calculate diversity metrics such as normalized Shannon-Wiener and Chao1. Clonotype-size-weighted physicochemical properties of the central five CDR3 residues (interaction energy, strength, volume and Kidera factor 4) were computed in VDJtools. The reads underwent TCRdb reprocessing, giving one record for each CDR3 protein sequence and no DNA. These V and J calls are TCRdb output, not the study's own analysis. This sample's table lists 75,000 to 100,000 distinct CDR3 sequences. The ten largest clones take up about 1% of the sample.

Regarding this clonotype: Its antigen remains unidentified.

The clonotype was recovered from a human donor in good health. Some clones in this sample may be carry-over from other donors' samples. Sequenced input: naive CXCR3+ CD8+ T cells from blood. This specimen's cell subset or site label, interpreted: CD45RO-CCR7+CD27+CD95- naive CD8+ T cells expressing CXCR3 (TNR3+). The rearranged segments are TRBV28 and TRBJ2-1; TCRdb designates TRBD1, a call that cannot be tested without DNA. The CDR3 reads CASSFPAGAEQFF.